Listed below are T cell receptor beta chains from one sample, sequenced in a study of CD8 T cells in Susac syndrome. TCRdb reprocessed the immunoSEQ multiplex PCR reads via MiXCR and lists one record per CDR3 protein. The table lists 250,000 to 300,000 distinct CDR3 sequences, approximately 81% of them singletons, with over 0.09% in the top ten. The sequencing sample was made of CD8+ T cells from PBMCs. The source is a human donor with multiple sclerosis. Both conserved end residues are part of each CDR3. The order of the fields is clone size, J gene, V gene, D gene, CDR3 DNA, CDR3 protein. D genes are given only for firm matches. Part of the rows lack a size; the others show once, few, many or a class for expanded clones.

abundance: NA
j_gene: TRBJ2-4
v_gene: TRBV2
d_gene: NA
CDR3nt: TGTGCCACCCAGGGTGCCAAAAACATTCAGTACTTC
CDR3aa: CATQGAKNIQYF

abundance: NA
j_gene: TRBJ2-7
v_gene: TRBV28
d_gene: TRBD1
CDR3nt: TGTGCCAGCACCCTTGGGACAGGGGGCCCCTACGAGCAGTACTTC
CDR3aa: CASTLGTGGPYEQYF

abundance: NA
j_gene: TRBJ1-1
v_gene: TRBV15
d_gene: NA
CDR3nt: TGTGCCACCAGCACCCCCTTGGACAGACAAAACACTGAAGCTTTCTTT
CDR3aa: CATSTPLDRQNTEAFF

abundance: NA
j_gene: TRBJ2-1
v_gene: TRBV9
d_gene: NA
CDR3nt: TGTGCCAGCAGCGTAGCCGACTCGGGGGGCACCGGTTTTTATGAGCAGTTCTTC
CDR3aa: CASSVADSGGTGFYEQFF

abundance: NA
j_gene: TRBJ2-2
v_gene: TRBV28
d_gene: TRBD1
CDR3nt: TGTGCCAGCAGTTTCGCCCCCGAAGGGGGCAACACCGGGGAGCTGTTTTTT
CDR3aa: CASSFAPEGGNTGELFF

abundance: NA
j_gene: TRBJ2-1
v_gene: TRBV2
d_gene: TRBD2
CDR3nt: TGTGCCAGCAGTTCGCCCCGTGATAGCGGGAAATACAATGAGCAGTTCTTC
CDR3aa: CASSSPRDSGKYNEQFF

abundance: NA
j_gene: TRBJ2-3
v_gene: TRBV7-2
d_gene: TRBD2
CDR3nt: TGTGCCAGCAGCCCAAGGACTAGCGGGCTCGTTACGCAGTATTTT
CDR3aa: CASSPRTSGLVTQYF

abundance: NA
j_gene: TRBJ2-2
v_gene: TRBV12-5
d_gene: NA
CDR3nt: TGTGCTAGTGCCTTGAGGGGGGCGGCCGGGGAGCTGTTTTTT
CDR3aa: CASALRGAAGELFF

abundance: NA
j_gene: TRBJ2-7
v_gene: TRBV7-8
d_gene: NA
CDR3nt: TGTGCCAGCAGCTTAGGTGTGCGGACAGCCTCCTACGAGCAGTACTTC
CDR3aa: CASSLGVRTASYEQYF

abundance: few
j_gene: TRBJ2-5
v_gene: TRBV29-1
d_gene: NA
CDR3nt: TGCAGCGTTGAGGTCGGCCGGACGGAGACCCAGTACTTC
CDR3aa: CSVEVGRTETQYF

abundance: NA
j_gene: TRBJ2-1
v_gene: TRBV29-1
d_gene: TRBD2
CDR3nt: TGCAGCGTTGAGGGGCTAGCGGGAGGTACGGCCTACAATGAGCAGTTCTTC
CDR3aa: CSVEGLAGGTAYNEQFF

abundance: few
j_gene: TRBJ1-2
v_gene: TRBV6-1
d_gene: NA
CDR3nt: TGTGCCAGCAGTGGGGTACTCTATGGCTACACCTTC
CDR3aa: CASSGVLYGYTF

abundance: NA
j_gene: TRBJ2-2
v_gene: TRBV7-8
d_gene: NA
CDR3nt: TGTGCCAGCAGCTTAGCTGGCTCCCTGAACACCGGGGAGCTGTTTTTT
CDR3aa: CASSLAGSLNTGELFF

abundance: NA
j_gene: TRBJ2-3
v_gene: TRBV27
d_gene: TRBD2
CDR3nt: TGTGCCAGCAGTGAGACTAGCGGGAGGGCAGGAGATACGCAGTATTTT
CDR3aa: CASSETSGRAGDTQYF

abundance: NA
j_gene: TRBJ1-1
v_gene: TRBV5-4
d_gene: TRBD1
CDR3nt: TGTGCCAGCCGTAGTAGGGGGACAGGGCCTGAAGCTTTCTTT
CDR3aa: CASRSRGTGPEAFF

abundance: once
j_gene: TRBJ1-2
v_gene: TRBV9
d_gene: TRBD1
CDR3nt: TGTGCCAGCGGAGAGACAGGGCGTAGGGGCTACACCTTC
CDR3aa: CASGETGRRGYTF

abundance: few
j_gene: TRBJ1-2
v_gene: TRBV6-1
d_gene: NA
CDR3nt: TGTGCCAGTCTCGGGAGAGGGGGTGGATATGGCTACACCTTC
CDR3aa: CASLGRGGGYGYTF

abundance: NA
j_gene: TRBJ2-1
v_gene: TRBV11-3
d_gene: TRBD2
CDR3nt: TGTGCCACCACCTATAGCGGGAACTCGGGGAGCTCCTACAATGAGCAGTTCTTC
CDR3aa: CATTYSGNSGSSYNEQFF

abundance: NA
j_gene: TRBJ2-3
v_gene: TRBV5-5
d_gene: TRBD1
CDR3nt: TGTGCCAGCAGCCCTGACAGGGTCGGGATCACAGATACGCAGTATTTT
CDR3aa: CASSPDRVGITDTQYF

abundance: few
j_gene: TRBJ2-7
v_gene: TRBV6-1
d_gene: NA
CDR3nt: TGTGCCAGCACCAAATTGACCGACCACAGGGAGAGGTACTTC
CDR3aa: CASTKLTDHRERYF

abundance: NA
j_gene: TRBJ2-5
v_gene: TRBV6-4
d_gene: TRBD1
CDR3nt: TGTGCCGGCAGAGGCGACAGGGGGCACCGAGAGACCCAGTACTTC
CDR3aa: CAGRGDRGHRETQYF

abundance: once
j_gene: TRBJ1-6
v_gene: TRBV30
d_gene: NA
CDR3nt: TGTGCCCGTTCACAGGTGGGAAATTCACCCCTCCACTTT
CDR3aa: CARSQVGNSPLHF

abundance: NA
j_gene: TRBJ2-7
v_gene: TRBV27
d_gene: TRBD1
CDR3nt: TGTGCCAGCAGTCAGACCCGGGGACAGGCGAGCTCCTACGAGCAGTACTTC
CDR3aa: CASSQTRGQASSYEQYF

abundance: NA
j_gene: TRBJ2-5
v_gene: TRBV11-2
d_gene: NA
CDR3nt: TGTGCCAGCAGCTTAAGGGGGTGGTTTAAGGTGGAGACCCAGTACTTC
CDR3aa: CASSLRGWFKVETQYF

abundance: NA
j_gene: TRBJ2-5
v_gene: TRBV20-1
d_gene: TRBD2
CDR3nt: TGCAGTGCTAGATCGTCTAGCGGGAGGGCCGTTGAGACCCAGTACTTC
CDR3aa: CSARSSSGRAVETQYF

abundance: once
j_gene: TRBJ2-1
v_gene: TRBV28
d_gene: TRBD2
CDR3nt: TGTGCCAGCCTCCTTAGCGGGAGCGACAATGAGCAGTTCTTC
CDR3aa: CASLLSGSDNEQFF